The present TCR beta chain was sequenced within a study of T cell responses to AZD1222 COVID-19 vaccine. The CDR3 is 15 residues long. Germline V lookup: CDR1 SGHNT, CDR2 YYREEE (reference sequence). V was pared by 0 bases and J by 4 bases, with 10 bases between. Details on this clone: Its target is unknown.

Notes on the study in general: Mapped onto spike, vaccine-associated CD4 TCRs spanned it and were dominant at 160-218 and 743-854. The number of AZD1222 recipients seropositive at baseline was only five to seven. The study sampled repertoires only after the peak T cell response. When two AZD1222 doses had been given, Spike-specific TCR breadth and depth rose.

The repertoire was sequenced with immunoSEQ multiplex PCR; TCRdb's copy has only in-frame clones and lacks some. The table shows some 130,000 clones, with around nine tenths occurring only once. This rearrangement joins TRBV5-4 to TRBJ2-2; the D call may be TRBD1 or TRBD2 (6 bases each). The TCR originated in an adult in good health. The input for sequencing was peripheral blood, taken on day 0 of AZD1222 vaccination. The CDR3 spells CASSLARGRTGELFF. CDR3 DNA sequence: TGTGCCAGCAGCTTGGCCCGGGGGCGCACCGGGGAGCTGTTTTTT.